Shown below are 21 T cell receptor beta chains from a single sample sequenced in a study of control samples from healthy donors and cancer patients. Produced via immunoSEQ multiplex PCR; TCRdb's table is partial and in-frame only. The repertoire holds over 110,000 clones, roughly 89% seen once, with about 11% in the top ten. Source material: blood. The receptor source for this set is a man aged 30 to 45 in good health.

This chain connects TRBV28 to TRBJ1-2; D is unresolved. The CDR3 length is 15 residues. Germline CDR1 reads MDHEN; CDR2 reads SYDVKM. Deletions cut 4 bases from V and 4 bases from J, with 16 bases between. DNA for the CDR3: TGTGCCAGCAGTTCAGGTCCGAGAGGGATCTATGGCTACACCTTC. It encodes CASSSGPRGIYGYTF.

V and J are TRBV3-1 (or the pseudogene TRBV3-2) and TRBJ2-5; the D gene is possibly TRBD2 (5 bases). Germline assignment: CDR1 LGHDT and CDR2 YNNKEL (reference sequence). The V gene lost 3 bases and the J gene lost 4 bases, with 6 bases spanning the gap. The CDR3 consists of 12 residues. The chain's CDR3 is CASSHGLETQYF. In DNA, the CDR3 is TGTGCCAGCAGCCACGGACTAGAGACCCAGTACTTC.

The CDR3 protein is CASSLDRGNTIYF. The CDR3 region has the DNA TGTGCCAGCAGTTTAGATCGCGGAAACACCATATATTTT. The V call is TRBV28, the J call TRBJ1-3; no clear D gene. Trimming left V 2 bases short and J 4 bases short, with 6 bases between. The germline gives CDR1 MDHEN, CDR2 SYDVKM. The CDR3 length is 13 residues.

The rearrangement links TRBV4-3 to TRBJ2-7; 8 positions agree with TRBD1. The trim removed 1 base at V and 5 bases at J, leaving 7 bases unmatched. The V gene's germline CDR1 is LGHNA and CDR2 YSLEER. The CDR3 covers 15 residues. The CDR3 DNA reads TGCGCCAGCAGCCAAGTGAGGACAGGGAGCCACGAGCAGTACTTC. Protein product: CASSQVRTGSHEQYF.

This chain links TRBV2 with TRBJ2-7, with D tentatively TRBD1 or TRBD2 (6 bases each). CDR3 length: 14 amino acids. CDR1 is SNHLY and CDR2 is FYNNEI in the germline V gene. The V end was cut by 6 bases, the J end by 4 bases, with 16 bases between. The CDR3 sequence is CASRGGVSRYEQYF. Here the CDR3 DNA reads TGTGCCAGCAGGGGGGGCGTATCCCGATACGAGCAGTACTTC.

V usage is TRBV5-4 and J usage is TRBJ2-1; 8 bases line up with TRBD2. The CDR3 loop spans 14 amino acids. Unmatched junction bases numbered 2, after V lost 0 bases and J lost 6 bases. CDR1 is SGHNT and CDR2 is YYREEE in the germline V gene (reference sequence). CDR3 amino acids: CASSLEGTSNEQFF. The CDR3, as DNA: TGTGCCAGCAGCTTGGAAGGGACTAGCAATGAGCAGTTCTTC.

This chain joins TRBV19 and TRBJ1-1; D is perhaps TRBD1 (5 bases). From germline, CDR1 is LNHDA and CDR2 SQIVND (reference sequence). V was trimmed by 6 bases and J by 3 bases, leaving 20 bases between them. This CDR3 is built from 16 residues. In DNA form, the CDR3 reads TGTGCCAGTAGGAAGGGGCCCTCCGCGCATGACACTGAAGCTTTCTTT. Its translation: CASRKGPSAHDTEAFF.

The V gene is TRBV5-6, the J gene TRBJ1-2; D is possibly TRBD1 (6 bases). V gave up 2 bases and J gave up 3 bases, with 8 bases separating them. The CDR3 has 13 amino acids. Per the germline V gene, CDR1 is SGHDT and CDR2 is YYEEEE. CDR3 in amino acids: CASSFGQYYGYTF. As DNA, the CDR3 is TGTGCCAGCAGCTTCGGACAGTACTATGGCTACACCTTC.

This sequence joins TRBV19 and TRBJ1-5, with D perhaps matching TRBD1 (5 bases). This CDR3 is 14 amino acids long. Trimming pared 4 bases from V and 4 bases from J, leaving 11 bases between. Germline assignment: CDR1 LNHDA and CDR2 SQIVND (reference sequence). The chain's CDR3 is CASSKGAGNQPQHF. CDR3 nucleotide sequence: TGTGCCAGTAGTAAAGGGGCCGGGAATCAGCCCCAGCATTTT.

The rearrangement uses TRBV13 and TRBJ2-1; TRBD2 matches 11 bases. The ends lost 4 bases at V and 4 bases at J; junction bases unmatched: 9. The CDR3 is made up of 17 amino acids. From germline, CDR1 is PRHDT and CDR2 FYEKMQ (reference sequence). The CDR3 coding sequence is TGTGCCAGCAGCTCCTACCTACTAGCGGGAGCGTACAATGAGCAGTTCTTC. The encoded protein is CASSSYLLAGAYNEQFF.

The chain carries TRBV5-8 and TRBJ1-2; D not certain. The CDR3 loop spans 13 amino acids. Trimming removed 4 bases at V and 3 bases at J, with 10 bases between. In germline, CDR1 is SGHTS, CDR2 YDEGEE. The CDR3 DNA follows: TGTGCCAGCAGCACCGACACGGACTATGGCTACACCTTC. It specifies CASSTDTDYGYTF.

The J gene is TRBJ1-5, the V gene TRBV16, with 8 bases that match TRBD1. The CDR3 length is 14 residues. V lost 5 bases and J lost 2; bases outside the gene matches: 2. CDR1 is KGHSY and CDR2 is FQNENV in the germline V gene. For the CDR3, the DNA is TGTGCCAGCAGCAGGGGACAGGGCAATCAGCCCCAGCATTTT. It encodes CASSRGQGNQPQHF.

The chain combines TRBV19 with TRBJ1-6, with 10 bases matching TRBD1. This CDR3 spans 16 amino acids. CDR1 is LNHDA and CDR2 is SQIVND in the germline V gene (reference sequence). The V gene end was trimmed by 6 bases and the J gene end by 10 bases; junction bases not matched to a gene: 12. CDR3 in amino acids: CASSEPPGQGFSPLHF. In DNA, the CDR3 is TGTGCCAGTAGCGAACCACCGGGACAGGGGTTCTCACCCCTCCACTTT. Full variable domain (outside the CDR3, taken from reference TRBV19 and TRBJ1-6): DGGITQSPKYLFRKEGQNVTLSCEQNLNHDAMYWYRQDPGQGLRLIYYSQIVNDFQKGDIAEGYSVSREKKESFPLTVTSAQKNPTAFYLCASSEPPGQGFSPLHFGNGTRLTVT.

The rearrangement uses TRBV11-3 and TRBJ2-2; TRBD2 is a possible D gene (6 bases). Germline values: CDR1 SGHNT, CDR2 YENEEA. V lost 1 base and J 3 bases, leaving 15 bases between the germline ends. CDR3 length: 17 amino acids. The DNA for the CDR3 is TGTGCCAGCAGCTTAGTTATTGCGGGACGATACACCGGGGAGCTGTTTTTT. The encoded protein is CASSLVIAGRYTGELFF.

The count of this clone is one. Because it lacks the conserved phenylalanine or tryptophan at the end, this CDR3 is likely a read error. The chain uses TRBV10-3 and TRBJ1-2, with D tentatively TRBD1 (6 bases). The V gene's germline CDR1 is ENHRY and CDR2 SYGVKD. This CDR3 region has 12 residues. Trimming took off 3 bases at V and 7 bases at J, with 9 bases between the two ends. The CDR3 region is CAISDGGSGYTL. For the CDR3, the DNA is TGTGCCATCAGTGACGGGGGCTCTGGCTACACCCTC.

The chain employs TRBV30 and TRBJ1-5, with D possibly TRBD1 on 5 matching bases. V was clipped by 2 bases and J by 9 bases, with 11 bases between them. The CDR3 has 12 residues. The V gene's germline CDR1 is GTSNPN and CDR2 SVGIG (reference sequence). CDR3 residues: CAWSLTGGPQHF. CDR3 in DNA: TGTGCCTGGAGTCTAACGGGGGGGCCCCAGCATTTT.

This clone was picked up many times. CDR3 amino acids: CASSQDGGQGSETQYF. CDR3 sequence (DNA): TGTGCCAGCAGCCAAGATGGAGGACAGGGGTCAGAGACCCAGTACTTC. This rearrangement joins TRBV3-1 (or the pseudogene TRBV3-2) to TRBJ2-5, with 9 bases fitting TRBD1. This CDR3 contains 16 residues. Germline CDR1 is LGHDT and CDR2 is YNNKEL (reference sequence). V dropped 0 bases and J dropped 4; count of bases not matched to a gene: 6.

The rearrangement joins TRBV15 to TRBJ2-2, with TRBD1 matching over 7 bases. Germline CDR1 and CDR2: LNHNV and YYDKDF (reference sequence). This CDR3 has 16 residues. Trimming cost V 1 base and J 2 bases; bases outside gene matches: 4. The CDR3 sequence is CATSRVGQTNTGELFF. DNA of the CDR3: TGTGCCACCAGCAGAGTGGGACAGACTAACACCGGGGAGCTGTTTTTT.

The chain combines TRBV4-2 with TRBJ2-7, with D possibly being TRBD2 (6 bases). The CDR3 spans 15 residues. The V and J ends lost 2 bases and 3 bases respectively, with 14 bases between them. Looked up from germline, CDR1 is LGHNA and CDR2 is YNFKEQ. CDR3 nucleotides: TGTGCCAGCAGCCAACTCTCCGGGACTTTCTACGAGCAGTACTTC. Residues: CASSQLSGTFYEQYF.

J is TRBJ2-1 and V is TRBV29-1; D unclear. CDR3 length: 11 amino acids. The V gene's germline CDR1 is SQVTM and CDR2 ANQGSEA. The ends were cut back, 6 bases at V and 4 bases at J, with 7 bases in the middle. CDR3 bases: TGCAGCGTGATAAAATACAATGAGCAGTTCTTC. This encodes CSVIKYNEQFF.

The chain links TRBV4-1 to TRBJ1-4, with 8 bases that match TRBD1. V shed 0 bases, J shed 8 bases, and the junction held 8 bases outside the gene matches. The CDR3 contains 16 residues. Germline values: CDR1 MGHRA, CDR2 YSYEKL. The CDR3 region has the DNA TGCGCCAGCAGCCAAGAGCCCGGGACAGGCTCGGAAAAACTGTTTTTT. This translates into CASSQEPGTGSEKLFF.